This T cell receptor beta chain came from a study of identifying expanded T cells in peripheral blood. Study observations and caveats: Technical replicates showed approximately 1.2 changed clones; approximately two weeks roughly 16; four weeks 19.

During the collection period, no donor immune events like infections were recorded. Comments on this clone: Its antigen remains unknown.

The data were produced by immunoSEQ multiplex PCR, yet TCRdb's version contains in-frame clones alone and is incomplete. The sample has roughly 81,000 clones, about 83% seen once. Sequences were obtained from blood. The clonotype was recovered from a person aged 18 to 70 in good health.

CDR3 protein: CASSPNRVEAFF. The CDR3 coding sequence is TGTGCCAGCTCACCAAACAGGGTTGAAGCTTTCTTT. The chain joins TRBV18 to TRBJ1-1; D is perhaps TRBD1 (6 bases). This CDR3 is 12 amino acids long. V lost 2 bases and J lost 7, with 8 bases in between. Germline V gene data show CDR1 as KGHSH and CDR2 as LQKENI.